Listed here are 32 T cell receptor beta chains from one sample, sequenced in a study of cytomegalovirus exposure and HLA in healthy donors. Sequencing used immunoSEQ multiplex PCR; TCRdb keeps in-frame clones, though not all of them. The table shows under 300,000 clones, with 90% occurring only once. The source material was PBMCs. These TCRs come from a woman between 18 and 30 years old in good health and CMV-seronegative.

The chain recombines TRBV27 with TRBJ1-4; 8 bases align to TRBD1. The CDR3 consists of 14 residues. Germline CDR1 MNHEY, CDR2 SMNVEV (reference sequence). V shed 5 bases, J shed 8 bases, and the junction held 7 bases outside the gene matches. CDR3 amino acids: CASSRTGLGEKLFF. The CDR3 nucleotides are TGTGCCAGCAGTAGGACAGGGCTGGGGGAAAAACTGTTTTTT.

V gene TRBV2 combines with J gene TRBJ2-7; 9 nucleotides match TRBD1. V shed 10 bases, J shed 1 base, and the junction held 14 bases outside the gene matches. CDR3 length: 16 amino acids. Germline loops: CDR1 SNHLY, CDR2 FYNNEI. This CDR3 is CATKSHPGQGSYEQYV. CDR3 DNA sequence: TGTGCCACCAAGTCCCACCCGGGACAGGGATCCTACGAGCAGTACGTC.

The chain employs TRBV4-1 and TRBJ1-1; the match to TRBD1 covers 9 bases. Losses at the gene ends were 4 bases for V and 5 bases for J; bases not matched to a gene: 11. The CDR3 has 16 amino acids. The germline gives CDR1 MGHRA, CDR2 YSYEKL. This chain's CDR3 is CASSRVGTGRWTEAFF. The CDR3 DNA sequence: TGCGCCAGCAGCCGCGTCGGGACAGGGCGATGGACTGAAGCTTTCTTT.

This chain connects TRBV4-2 to TRBJ1-1; possibly TRBD1 for D (6 bases). The CDR3 is 14 residues long. V shed 4 bases and J shed 3 bases, with 12 bases lying between them. Germline CDR1 LGHNA, CDR2 YNFKEQ. The DNA for the CDR3 is TGTGCCAGCAGCCCCTCGGACAGTTACACTGAAGCTTTCTTT. Translation: CASSPSDSYTEAFF.

This clone was observed once. Other DNA sequences in the same sample also yield this CDR3. The J gene is TRBJ2-1, the V gene TRBV4-1; 9 bases line up with TRBD2. Germline CDR1 reads MGHRA; CDR2 reads YSYEKL. The CDR3 runs to 16 residues. The V segment lost 0 bases and the J segment 4 bases; nucleotides outside the gene matches: 4. The CDR3: CASSQEKRGAYNEQFF. The CDR3 DNA sequence: TGCGCCAGCAGCCAAGAGAAGCGGGGGGCATACAATGAGCAGTTCTTC.

The V call is TRBV5-6, the J call TRBJ1-3; D is possibly TRBD1 (5 bases). V shed 5 bases and J shed 4 bases, with 19 bases lying between them. The CDR3 is 16 residues long. Per germline, CDR1 SGHDT and CDR2 YYEEEE. The CDR3 loop reads CASSFPGKNTGNTIYF. CDR3 sequence (DNA): TGTGCCAGCAGTTTCCCAGGGAAGAACACGGGAAACACCATATATTTT.

The chain links TRBV15 to TRBJ1-4; D unclear. Germline CDR1 and CDR2: LNHNV and YYDKDF (reference sequence). V gave up 4 bases and J gave up 13 bases, with 16 bases separating them. CDR3 length equals 13 residues. The CDR3 region is CATSIEGTVRLFF. The CDR3 nucleotides read TGTGCCACCAGCATTGAGGGTACAGTGAGACTGTTTTTT.

The chain combines TRBV4-1 with TRBJ1-6, with D possibly being TRBD1 (6 bases). The CDR3 consists of 17 residues. Per germline, CDR1 MGHRA and CDR2 YSYEKL. Trimming stripped 0 bases from V and 5 bases from J, with 14 bases between. The CDR3 DNA is TGCGCCAGCAGCCAAGAGGCGGGGGCAACTAATAATTCACCCCTCCACTTT. Amino acid sequence: CASSQEAGATNNSPLHF.

This clone was seen a handful of times. The genes are TRBV25-1 and TRBJ1-5; D is possibly TRBD1 (5 bases). Germline V gives CDR1 MGHDK, CDR2 SYGVNS. Trimming stripped 3 bases from V and 4 bases from J, with 7 bases between. The CDR3 length is 13 residues. The CDR3 coding sequence is TGTGCCAGCAGTGATTCAGGGAATCAGCCCCAGCATTTT. Its protein is CASSDSGNQPQHF.

The chain joins TRBV5-1 to TRBJ1-6; 7 bases line up with TRBD1. The CDR3 covers 15 residues. CDR1 and CDR2 from the germline V gene are SGHRS and YFSETQ. V shed 2 bases, J shed 9 bases, and the junction held 8 bases outside the gene matches. The CDR3 DNA is TGCGCCAGCAGCTTTGAGCCAGGGGGTTTTTCACCCCTCCACTTT. It is translated as CASSFEPGGFSPLHF.

The chain couples TRBV7-9 to TRBJ1-2; TRBD1 matches at 12 bases. The length of the CDR3 is 17 residues. V shed 4 bases and J 1 base; nucleotides not matched to a gene: 7. CDR1 SEHNR and CDR2 FQNEAQ come from the germline V gene (reference sequence). The CDR3 DNA sequence: TGTGCCAGCAGCTCCCGGGACAGGGGGCCGATTAACTATGGCTACACCTTC. Amino acid sequence: CASSSRDRGPINYGYTF. Drawing the rest from reference TRBV7-9 and TRBJ1-2, the complete variable domain is DTGVSQNPRHKITKRGQNVTFRCDPISEHNRLYWYRQTLGQGPEFLTYFQNEAQLEKSRLLSDRFSAERPKGSFSTLEIQRTEQGDSAMYLCASSSRDRGPINYGYTFGSGTRLTVV.

The rearrangement links TRBV6-5 to TRBJ2-1; 14 bases are a match to TRBD2. The CDR3 spans 16 residues. V was clipped by 2 bases and J by 6 bases; unmatched bases: 3. Per the germline V gene, CDR1 is MNHEY and CDR2 is SVGAGI. The CDR3 region is CASSYGTSGGGNEQFF. DNA for the CDR3: TGTGCCAGCAGTTACGGGACTAGCGGGGGAGGCAATGAGCAGTTCTTC.

The chain links TRBV7-2 to TRBJ2-7; TRBD2 matches at 7 bases. CDR3 length: 14 amino acids. Germline lookup yields CDR1 SGHTA and CDR2 FQGNSA. V trimming: 6 bases; J trimming: 2 bases; junction bases outside the gene matches: 7. In DNA, the CDR3 is TGTGCCAGCAGTTACCGAAGCGGGACCTACGAGCAGTACGTC. It encodes CASSYRSGTYEQYV.

This clone appeared many times. This sample also contains other DNA sequences that code for the same CDR3. CDR3 in DNA: TGTGCCAGCAGCTTAGGGCCAAACTACGAGCAGTACTTC. It translates to CASSLGPNYEQYF. The chain is built from TRBV7-6 and TRBJ2-7, with D unclear. In germline, CDR1 is SGHVS, CDR2 FNYEAQ. The CDR3 extends over 13 amino acids. Trimming took off 1 base at V and 3 bases at J, with 7 bases between the two ends.

The J gene is TRBJ1-5, the V gene TRBV6-1; 9 nucleotides agree with TRBD1. The CDR3 covers 15 residues. V shed 2 bases, J shed 6 bases, and the junction held 5 bases outside the gene matches. The germline CDR1 and CDR2 sequences are MNHNS and SASEGT. In nucleotides, the CDR3 is TGTGCCAGCAGTGAAAACAGGGGGCGCAGTCAGCCCCAGCATTTT. This sequence encodes CASSENRGRSQPQHF.

This rearrangement joins TRBV28 to TRBJ2-5; D is uncertain. The CDR3 spans 15 residues. In germline, CDR1 is MDHEN, CDR2 SYDVKM. Trimming shortened V by 6 bases and J by 1 base, and 15 bases separated the two germline ends. In DNA form, the CDR3 reads TGTGCCAGCAGCCTAAAGTTTTGGGCCCAAGAGACCCAGTACTTC. Translating it yields CASSLKFWAQETQYF. Drawing the rest from reference TRBV28 and TRBJ2-5, the complete variable domain is DVKVTQSSRYLVKRTGEKVFLECVQDMDHENMFWYRQDPGLGLRLIYFSYDVKMKEKGDIPEGYSVSREKKERFSLILESASTNQTSMYLCASSLKFWAQETQYFGPGTRLLVL.

CDR3: CASRTRGANGQPQHF. The CDR3 bases are TGTGCCAGCAGGACCAGGGGGGCGAATGGTCAGCCCCAGCATTTT. This chain connects TRBV6-1 to TRBJ1-5, with 7 bases aligning to TRBD1. Germline assignment: CDR1 MNHNS and CDR2 SASEGT. This CDR3 is 15 amino acids long. Trimming took 6 bases from V and 6 from J; bases not matched to a gene: 11.

The V call is TRBV4-3, the J call TRBJ2-3; no firm D call. CDR3 length: 14 residues. Trimming pared 2 bases from V and 0 bases from J, leaving 6 bases between. Germline V gene lookup returns CDR1 LGHNA and CDR2 YSLEER. This CDR3 reads CASSQLQSTDTQYF. CDR3 bases: TGCGCCAGCAGCCAATTGCAGAGCACAGATACGCAGTATTTT.

The chain links TRBV6-1 to TRBJ1-2, with 7 nucleotides matching TRBD1. The J segment lost 2 bases and the V segment lost 3 bases, leaving 0 bases of the junction unmatched. CDR3 length: 13 amino acids. Germline loops: CDR1 MNHNS, CDR2 SASEGT. Here the CDR3 DNA reads TGTGCCAGCAGTGACAGGGGGAACTATGGCTACACCTTC. Amino acids: CASSDRGNYGYTF.

CDR3 region: CATSGRDRGLTEPQHF. CDR3 nucleotide sequence: TGTGCCACCAGCGGGCGGGACAGGGGTTTGACGGAGCCCCAGCATTTT. The chain recombines TRBV15 with TRBJ1-5; the match to TRBD1 covers 10 bases. Germline-derived CDR1 and CDR2 are LNHNV and YYDKDF (reference sequence). The V gene end was trimmed by 5 bases and the J gene end by 8 bases; junction bases not matched to a gene: 12. This CDR3 comprises 16 residues.

This chain links TRBV28 with TRBJ2-6; D unresolved. There are 14 residues in the CDR3. Looked up from germline, CDR1 is MDHEN and CDR2 is SYDVKM. Deletions cut 5 bases from V and 1 base from J, with 6 bases between. The CDR3 is CASSLSSGANVLTF. CDR3 nucleotide sequence: TGTGCCAGCAGTCTAAGTTCTGGGGCCAACGTCCTGACTTTC.

The chain couples TRBV5-1 to TRBJ2-3, with 8 bases identical to TRBD1. CDR1 and CDR2 (germline): SGHRS, YFSETQ. The CDR3 covers 16 residues. The V and J ends lost 5 bases and 1 base, in that order; junction bases with no gene match: 9. This chain's CDR3 is CASSLLSTGGTDTQYF. CDR3 DNA sequence: TGCGCCAGCAGTCTACTATCGACAGGGGGCACAGATACGCAGTATTTT.

The V call is TRBV28, the J call TRBJ1-2; D gene ambiguous. V shed 2 bases and J shed 3 bases, with 10 bases lying between them. Germline V gene data show CDR1 as MDHEN and CDR2 as SYDVKM. The CDR3 has 14 residues. This CDR3 is CASSLRTAHYGYTF. The CDR3 nucleotides are TGTGCCAGCAGTTTAAGAACAGCCCACTATGGCTACACCTTC.

The chain couples TRBV4-1 to TRBJ2-5; possible D gene TRBD2, 6 bases. Germline V gene sequence: CDR1 MGHRA, CDR2 YSYEKL. The CDR3 is 15 residues long. Trimming cost V 0 bases and J 5 bases, with 13 bases left between them. The chain's CDR3 is CASSQDSGGGETQYF. The CDR3 DNA is TGCGCCAGCAGCCAAGATTCCGGCGGAGGGGAGACCCAGTACTTC.

The table lists this clone with a few counts. The chain carries TRBV4-2 and TRBJ1-1, with D possibly TRBD1 on 5 matching bases. The germline V gene has CDR1 LGHNA and CDR2 YNFKEQ. The CDR3 extends over 16 amino acids. V lost 4 bases to trimming and J lost 0 bases, with 15 bases between them. The CDR3 protein is CASSPGQNSMNTEAFF. The CDR3 bases are TGTGCCAGCAGCCCAGGGCAGAACTCAATGAACACTGAAGCTTTCTTT.

This chain joins TRBV11-2 and TRBJ2-3; 7 positions agree with TRBD2. The CDR3 totals 14 residues. Unmatched junction bases numbered 7, after V lost 5 bases and J lost 5 bases. Germline CDR1 is SGHAT and CDR2 is FQNNGV. The CDR3 sequence is CASSLRLAIDTQYF. CDR3 bases: TGTGCCAGCAGCCTTAGACTAGCTATAGATACGCAGTATTTT.

The chain links TRBV6-6 to TRBJ1-5, with 9 bases lining up with TRBD1. From germline, CDR1 is MNHNY and CDR2 SVGAGI (reference sequence). This CDR3 region has 16 residues. Trimming at V came to 6 bases and at J to 6 bases, leaving 12 bases not matched to a gene. The CDR3 sequence is CASRDPGTGLGQPQHF. CDR3 nucleotides: TGTGCCAGCAGGGACCCCGGGACAGGGTTAGGTCAGCCCCAGCATTTT.

V is TRBV7-2 and J is TRBJ2-7; 8 nucleotides agree with TRBD1. Germline values: CDR1 SGHTA, CDR2 FQGNSA. The ends lost 6 bases at V and 3 bases at J; junction bases unmatched: 10. This CDR3 is 15 amino acids long. This CDR3 reads CASRKGQVPFYEQYF. The CDR3 DNA follows: TGTGCCAGCAGAAAGGGACAGGTCCCCTTCTACGAGCAGTACTTC. Complete variable domain (other parts from reference TRBV7-2 and TRBJ2-7): GAGVSQSPSNKVTEKGKDVELRCDPISGHTALYWYRQSLGQGLEFLIYFQGNSAPDKSGLPSDRFSAERTGGSVSTLTIQRTQQEDSAVYLCASRKGQVPFYEQYFGPGTRLTVT.

The rearrangement joins TRBV6-6 to TRBJ2-5; 8 nucleotides match TRBD1. CDR1 and CDR2 (germline): MNHNY, SVGAGI (reference sequence). V shed 6 bases and J 5 bases; nucleotides not matched to a gene: 8. The CDR3 is 14 residues long. For the CDR3, the DNA is TGTGCCAGCAGGGACAGGGAAAGAAGGGAGACCCAGTACTTC. Its translation is CASRDRERRETQYF.

The V and J genes are TRBV10-3 and TRBJ2-2, with TRBD2 matching 8 bases. V lost 11 bases, J lost 6 bases, and 11 bases stayed unmatched. The CDR3 loop spans 14 amino acids. CDR1 ENHRY and CDR2 SYGVKD come from the germline V gene. As DNA, the CDR3 is TGTGCCGCGTCCAGCGGGGGACCGCCCGGGGAGCTGTTTTTT. It yields the protein CAASSGGPPGELFF.

This rearrangement joins TRBV7-6 to TRBJ2-1; 10 positions agree with TRBD2. The CDR3 has 16 amino acids. Per germline, CDR1 SGHVS and CDR2 FNYEAQ. V shed 0 bases and J 8 bases; nucleotides not matched to a gene: 7. For the CDR3, the DNA is TGTGCCAGCAGCTTAGCCAGCGGGGGGGTCGACGATGAGCAGTTCTTC. As protein: CASSLASGGVDDEQFF.

The V call is TRBV2, the J call TRBJ1-4; the D gene is possibly TRBD1 (5 bases). The V gene's germline CDR1 is SNHLY and CDR2 FYNNEI. The ends were cut back, 3 bases at V and 6 bases at J, with 8 bases in the middle. This CDR3 has 13 amino acids. As DNA, the CDR3 is TGTGCCAGCAGTGACAGGGCTTATGAAAAACTGTTTTTT. Translation gives CASSDRAYEKLFF.